The clone carrying this T cell receptor (beta chain) has only a few counts. Its target is unknown. The data stem from a study of T cells in Graves' hyperthyroidism and ophthalmopathy. The investigators amplified TCR beta CDR3 regions from RNA transcripts. Using the HTBI primer set, a first-round RT-PCR was run on the TCR CDR3. MiXCR, run by TCRdb on the multiplex PCR reads, gives a single entry per CDR3 protein. The sample contains around 580,000 distinct CDR3 sequences, 40% to 55% of which appear only once. The CDR3 covers 13 residues. V was cut by 7 bases and J by 5 bases, with 15 bases left in between. The germline V gene encodes CDR1 SGHVS and CDR2 FQNEAQ. Points from the study as a whole: Most expanded thyroid clonotypes above 0.001 recurred in blood. The model foresaw ophthalmopathy a median roughly 6 months prior to onset. From stable hyperthyroidism, ophthalmopathy was set apart by a 13 V-J model.

An absence of ophthalmopathy progression within 18 months meant stable Graves' hyperthyroidism. The chain has TRBV7-8 and TRBJ2-7; perhaps TRBD1 as D (5 bases). Sequences were obtained from peripheral blood or thyroid tissue (not recorded which). This receptor was taken from a woman aged 18-30 years with Graves' hyperthyroidism. CDR3 nucleotide sequence: TGTGCCAGCAAGAAAGGGGTTGGGCACGAGCAGTACTTC. It codes for CASKKGVGHEQYF.